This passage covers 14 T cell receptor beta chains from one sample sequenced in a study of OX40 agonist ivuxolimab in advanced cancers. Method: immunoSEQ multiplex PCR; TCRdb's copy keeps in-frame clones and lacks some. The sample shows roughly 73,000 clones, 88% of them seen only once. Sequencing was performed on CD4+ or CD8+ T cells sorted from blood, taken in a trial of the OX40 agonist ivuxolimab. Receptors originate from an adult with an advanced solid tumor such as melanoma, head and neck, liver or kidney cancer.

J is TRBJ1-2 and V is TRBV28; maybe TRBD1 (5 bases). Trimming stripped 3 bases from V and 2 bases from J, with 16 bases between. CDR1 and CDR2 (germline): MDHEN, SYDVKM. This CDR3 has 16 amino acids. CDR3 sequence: CASSLDPGLGNYGYTF. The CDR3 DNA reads TGTGCCAGCAGTTTGGATCCGGGACTGGGAAACTATGGCTACACCTTC.

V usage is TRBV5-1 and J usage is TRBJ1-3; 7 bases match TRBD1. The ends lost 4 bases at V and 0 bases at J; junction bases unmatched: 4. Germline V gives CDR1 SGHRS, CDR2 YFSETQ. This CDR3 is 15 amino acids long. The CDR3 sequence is CASSETGLSGNTIYF. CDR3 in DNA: TGCGCCAGCAGCGAGACAGGGCTCTCTGGAAACACCATATATTTT.

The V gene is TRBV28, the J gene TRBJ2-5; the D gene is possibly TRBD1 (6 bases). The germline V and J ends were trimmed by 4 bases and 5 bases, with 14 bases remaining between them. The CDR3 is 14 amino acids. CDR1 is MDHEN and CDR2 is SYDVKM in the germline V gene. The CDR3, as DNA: TGTGCCAGCAGTTCTCTACAGGGAGTCGAGACCCAGTACTTC. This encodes CASSSLQGVETQYF.

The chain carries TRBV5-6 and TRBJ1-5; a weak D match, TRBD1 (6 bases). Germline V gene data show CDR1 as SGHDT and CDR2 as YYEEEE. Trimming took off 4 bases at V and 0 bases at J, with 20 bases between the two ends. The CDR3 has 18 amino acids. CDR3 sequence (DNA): TGTGCCAGCAGCCTGGGGGCCGGGAGTGGATATAGCAATCAGCCCCAGCATTTT. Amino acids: CASSLGAGSGYSNQPQHF. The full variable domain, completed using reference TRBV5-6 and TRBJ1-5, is DAGVTQSPTHLIKTRGQQVTLRCSPKSGHDTVSWYQQALGQGPQFIFQYYEEEERQRGNFPDRFSGHQFPNYSSELNVNALLLGDSALYLCASSLGAGSGYSNQPQHFGDGTRLSIL.

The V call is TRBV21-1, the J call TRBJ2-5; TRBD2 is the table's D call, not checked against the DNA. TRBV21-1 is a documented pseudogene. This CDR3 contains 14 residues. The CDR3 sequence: CASSNSGGQETQYF. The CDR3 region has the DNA TGTGCCAGCAGCAACAGCGGGGGCCAAGAGACCCAGTACTTC.

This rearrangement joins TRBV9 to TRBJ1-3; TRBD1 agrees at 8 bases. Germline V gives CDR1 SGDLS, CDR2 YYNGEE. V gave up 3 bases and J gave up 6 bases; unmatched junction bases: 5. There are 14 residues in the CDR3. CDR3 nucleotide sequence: TGTGCCAGCAGCGGAAGGACAGGGTCAAACACCATATATTTT. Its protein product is CASSGRTGSNTIYF.

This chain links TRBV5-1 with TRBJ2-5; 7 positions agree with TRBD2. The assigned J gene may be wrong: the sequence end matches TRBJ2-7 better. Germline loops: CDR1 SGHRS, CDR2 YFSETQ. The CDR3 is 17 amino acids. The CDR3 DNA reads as TGCGCCAGCAGCTTGTGGGGAGGTGGCGGGAGCTCCTACGAGCAGTACTTC. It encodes CASSLWGGGGSSYEQYF.

The CDR3 bases are TGTGCCAGTAGTCCTGGACTAGGGGTCCAGTTCTTC. It yields the protein CASSPGLGVQFF. The rearrangement joins TRBV19 to TRBJ2-1; TRBD2 matches at 7 bases. Unmatched junction bases numbered 8, after V lost 5 bases and J lost 13 bases. The CDR3 sequence is 12 residues long. CDR1 is LNHDA and CDR2 is SQIVND in the germline V gene (reference sequence).

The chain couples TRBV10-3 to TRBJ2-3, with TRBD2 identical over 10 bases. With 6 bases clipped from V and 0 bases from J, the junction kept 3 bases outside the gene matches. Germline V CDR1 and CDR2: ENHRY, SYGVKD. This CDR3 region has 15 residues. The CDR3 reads CAIRASGGSTDTQYF. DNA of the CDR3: TGTGCCATCAGGGCTAGCGGGGGTAGCACAGATACGCAGTATTTT.

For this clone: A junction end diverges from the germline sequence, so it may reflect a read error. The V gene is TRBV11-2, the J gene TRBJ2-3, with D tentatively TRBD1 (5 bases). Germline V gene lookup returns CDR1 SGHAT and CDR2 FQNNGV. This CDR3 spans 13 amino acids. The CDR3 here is CASSSRTIRVPFF. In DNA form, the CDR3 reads TGTGCCAGCAGCTCTCGGACAATCCGTGTCCCTTTTTTT.

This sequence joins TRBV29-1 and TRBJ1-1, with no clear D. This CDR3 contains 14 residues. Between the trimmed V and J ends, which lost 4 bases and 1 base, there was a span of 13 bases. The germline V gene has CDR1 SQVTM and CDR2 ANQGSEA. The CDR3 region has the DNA TGCAGCGTTGTGTTGGTGGAACCGAACACTGAAGCTTTCTTT. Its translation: CSVVLVEPNTEAFF. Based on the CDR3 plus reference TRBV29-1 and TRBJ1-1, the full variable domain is SAVISQKPSRDICQRGTSLTIQCQVDSQVTMMFWYRQQPGQSLTLIATANQGSEATYESGFVIDKFPISRPNLTFSTLTVSNMSPEDSSIYLCSVVLVEPNTEAFFGQGTRLTVV.

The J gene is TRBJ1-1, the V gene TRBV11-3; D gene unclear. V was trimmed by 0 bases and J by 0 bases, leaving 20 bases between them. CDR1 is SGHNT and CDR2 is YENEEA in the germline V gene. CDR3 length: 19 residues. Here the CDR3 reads CASSLESSAGNILNTEAFF. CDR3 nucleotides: TGTGCCAGCAGCTTAGAGTCTTCGGCCGGAAACATATTGAACACTGAAGCTTTCTTT.

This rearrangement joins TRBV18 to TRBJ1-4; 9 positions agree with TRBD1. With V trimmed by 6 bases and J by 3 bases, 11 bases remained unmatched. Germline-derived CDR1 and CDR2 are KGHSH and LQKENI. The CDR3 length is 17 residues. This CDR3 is CASSTGQGQGANEKLFF. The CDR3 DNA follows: TGTGCCAGCTCGACGGGACAGGGTCAAGGAGCTAATGAAAAACTGTTTTTT.

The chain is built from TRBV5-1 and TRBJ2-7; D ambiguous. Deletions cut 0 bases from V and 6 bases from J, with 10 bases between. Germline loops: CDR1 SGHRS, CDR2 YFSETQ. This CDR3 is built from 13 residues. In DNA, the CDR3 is TGCGCCAGCAGCTTGGGTTCGTCGGGCGAGCAGTACTTC. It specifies CASSLGSSGEQYF.